The 10 T cell receptor beta chains given below trace back to one sample, sequenced in a study of blood T cell repertoires in COVID-19 (dated by TCRdb to about 2020). Receptor libraries were prepared by the immunoSEQ multiplex PCR assay. Not all clones reach the TCRdb copy of this immuneACCESS table, which keeps in-frame sequences only. Checked studies attribute under half of the gap to unresolved V genes and leave the rest unexplained. The sample contains about 100,000 clones, around 81% of them found a single time. The top ten constitute around 5.2% of the sample. Material: peripheral blood. These receptor sequences come from a man of 80 years or more with COVID-19, enrolled during active disease.

The V and J genes are TRBV19 and TRBJ1-1; no definite D call. The CDR3 runs to 12 residues. CDR1 is LNHDA and CDR2 is SQIVND in the germline V gene (reference sequence). Trimming took off 1 base at V and 7 bases at J, with 7 bases between the two ends. CDR3 in DNA: TGTGCCAGTAGTATAGCGGGTTTTGAAGCTTTCTTT. As protein: CASSIAGFEAFF.

This chain uses TRBV6-5 with TRBJ2-7, with unresolved D. The CDR3 has 14 amino acids. The V end was cut by 1 base, the J end by 3 bases, with 10 bases between. The germline gives CDR1 MNHEY, CDR2 SVGAGI. CDR3 sequence (DNA): TGTGCCAGCAGTTACTACGGGTCGTACTACGAGCAGTACTTC. Translation: CASSYYGSYYEQYF.

The chain joins TRBV5-1 to TRBJ2-5, with 15 bases lining up with TRBD2. Per germline, CDR1 SGHRS and CDR2 YFSETQ. V was pared by 4 bases and J by 5 bases, with 6 bases of the junction left unmatched. The CDR3 runs 16 residues. In DNA form, the CDR3 reads TGCGCCAGCAGCCTCTCCGGACTAGCGGGAGGGGAGACCCAGTACTTC. It specifies CASSLSGLAGGETQYF.

This clone was seen a handful of times. The chain joins TRBV19 to TRBJ2-1, with 9 bases fitting TRBD2. Germline loops: CDR1 LNHDA, CDR2 SQIVND (reference sequence). The CDR3 loop spans 17 amino acids. Trimming cost V 3 bases and J 4 bases; bases outside gene matches: 10. The CDR3 coding sequence is TGTGCCAGTAGTATCCGACTAGCGGCAGGGAGATACAATGAGCAGTTCTTC. It is translated as CASSIRLAAGRYNEQFF.

The chain employs TRBV28 and TRBJ1-6, with D possibly being TRBD1 (5 bases). The germline V gene has CDR1 MDHEN and CDR2 SYDVKM. The CDR3 has 19 amino acids. V was pared by 4 bases and J by 3 bases, with 22 bases between. In nucleotides, the CDR3 is TGTGCCAGCAGTTCCGTAGCCAGTCCACAGGCTCACTATAATTCACCCCTCCACTTT. Protein: CASSSVASPQAHYNSPLHF.

The chain joins TRBV2 to TRBJ1-3, with TRBD1 identical over 7 bases. V dropped 4 bases and J dropped 2; count of bases not matched to a gene: 11. The CDR3 runs to 17 residues. Germline V CDR1 and CDR2: SNHLY, FYNNEI. CDR3 in amino acids: CASSAVEGAWAGNTIYF. Here the CDR3 DNA reads TGTGCCAGCAGTGCAGTGGAGGGGGCATGGGCTGGAAACACCATATATTTT. The full variable domain, in which reference TRBV2 and TRBJ1-3 provide the parts outside the CDR3, is EPEVTQTPSHQVTQMGQEVILRCVPISNHLYFYWYRQILGQKVEFLVSFYNNEISEKSEIFDDQFSVERPDGSNFTLKIRSTKLEDSAMYFCASSAVEGAWAGNTIYFGEGSWLTVV.

This clone was observed a handful of times. V and J are TRBV9 and TRBJ1-1; 8 positions agree with TRBD1. Germline V lookup: CDR1 SGDLS, CDR2 YYNGEE. V lost 3 bases, J lost 5 bases, and 3 bases stayed unmatched. The CDR3 has 13 amino acids. CDR3 protein: CASSAWTGTEAFF. DNA for the CDR3: TGTGCCAGCAGCGCCTGGACAGGGACTGAAGCTTTCTTT.

The genes are TRBV7-6 and TRBJ2-3; the match to TRBD2 covers 14 bases. The CDR3 is 17 residues long. Germline V gives CDR1 SGHVS, CDR2 FNYEAQ. With V trimmed by 5 bases and J by 5 bases, 9 bases remained unmatched. The CDR3 nucleotides are TGTGCCAGCAGCCCCTCCCCGGGACTAGCGGGAGTAGATACGCAGTATTTT. The encoded protein is CASSPSPGLAGVDTQYF.

V and J are TRBV19 and TRBJ1-5, with 11 bases aligning to TRBD1. V was pared by 2 bases and J by 7 bases, with 4 bases of the junction left unmatched. CDR1 and CDR2 (germline): LNHDA, SQIVND (reference sequence). The CDR3 consists of 15 residues. The DNA of the CDR3 is TGTGCCAGTAGTATAAGGGACAGGGGGAACCAGCCCCAGCATTTT. It is translated as CASSIRDRGNQPQHF. Together with reference TRBV19 and TRBJ1-5, the CDR3 gives the full variable domain: DGGITQSPKYLFRKEGQNVTLSCEQNLNHDAMYWYRQDPGQGLRLIYYSQIVNDFQKGDIAEGYSVSREKKESFPLTVTSAQKNPTAFYLCASSIRDRGNQPQHFGDGTRLSIL.

The V call is TRBV20-1, the J call TRBJ2-1; D is perhaps TRBD2 (5 bases). Germline CDR1 is DFQATT and CDR2 is SNEGSKA (reference sequence). The CDR3 covers 11 residues. As DNA, the CDR3 is TGCAGCCGACGAGGGCACAATGAGCAGTTCTTC. This sequence encodes CSRRGHNEQFF.